The 24 T cell receptor beta chains below come from one sample, sequenced in a study of blood T cell repertoires in COVID-19. Clones were read by immunoSEQ multiplex PCR, and TCRdb kept only the in-frame ones, dropping some. Here the sample spans roughly 230,000 clones, roughly 80% being singletons. The sequencing input was peripheral blood. All receptors derive from a man aged 50-59 years with active or convalescent COVID-19.

This chain connects TRBV3-1 (or the pseudogene TRBV3-2) to TRBJ2-5, with 9 bases fitting TRBD2. V dropped 4 bases and J dropped 4; count of bases not matched to a gene: 7. The CDR3 consists of 15 residues. Germline CDR1 LGHDT, CDR2 YNNKEL (reference sequence). CDR3 nucleotide sequence: TGTGCCAGCAGCCTGAAGGGACTAGCTCGAGAGACCCAGTACTTC. Protein sequence: CASSLKGLARETQYF.

Details on this clone: The identical CDR3 is also encoded by other nucleotide sequences in the sample. The chain has TRBV10-3 and TRBJ2-2, with TRBD2 as a possible D gene (5 bases). CDR3 length equals 15 residues. Germline V gene lookup returns CDR1 ENHRY and CDR2 SYGVKD. Deletions cut 0 bases from V and 3 bases from J, with 8 bases between. CDR3 protein: CAISESGRDTGELFF. As DNA, the CDR3 is TGTGCCATCAGTGAGTCAGGGCGGGACACCGGGGAGCTGTTTTTT.

The rearrangement uses TRBV6-5 and TRBJ1-6, with D perhaps TRBD1 (5 bases). The CDR3 sequence is 14 residues long. V gave up 2 bases and J gave up 3 bases, with 5 bases separating them. Germline V gene lookup returns CDR1 MNHEY and CDR2 SVGAGI. The CDR3 protein is CASSYRGYNSPLHF. In DNA form, the CDR3 reads TGTGCCAGCAGTTACAGGGGCTATAATTCACCCCTCCACTTT.

This clone was picked up one time. The CDR3 loop reads CASSHLDSEAFF. CDR3 nucleotides: TGTGCCAGCAGCCACTTGGACAGTGAAGCTTTCTTT. This chain connects TRBV3-1 (or the pseudogene TRBV3-2) to TRBJ1-1, with D possibly matching TRBD1 (6 bases). There are 12 residues in the CDR3. Trimming removed 3 bases at V and 7 bases at J, with 9 bases between. Germline V gives CDR1 LGHDT, CDR2 YNNKEL (reference sequence).

The J gene is TRBJ1-3, the V gene TRBV12-3 or TRBV12-4; no definite D call. The CDR3 covers 13 residues. The V and J ends lost 1 base and 12 bases respectively, with 13 bases between them. The CDR3 here is CASSLGEWAHIYF. The CDR3 nucleotides are TGTGCCAGCAGTTTAGGGGAGTGGGCGCACATATATTTT.

This chain joins TRBV10-3 and TRBJ2-1, with D perhaps matching TRBD1 (5 bases). The V end was cut by 6 bases, the J end by 3 bases, with 9 bases between. CDR1 ENHRY and CDR2 SYGVKD come from the germline V gene. This CDR3 has 13 residues. The CDR3 DNA sequence: TGTGCCATCAGGGGGCAGGACTACAATGAGCAGTTCTTC. Translation gives CAIRGQDYNEQFF.

A few counts support this clone. The chain uses TRBV4-3 and TRBJ1-6; D possibly corresponds to TRBD1 (6 bases). CDR3 length: 15 residues. Germline CDR1 and CDR2: LGHNA and YSLEER. V was trimmed by 0 bases and J by 10 bases, leaving 13 bases between them. The CDR3 loop reads CASSQEGGSGSPLHF. The CDR3 nucleotides read TGCGCCAGCAGCCAAGAAGGGGGATCGGGATCACCCCTCCACTTT.

V usage is TRBV19 and J usage is TRBJ2-3; 7 positions match TRBD1. This CDR3 comprises 12 residues. Germline values: CDR1 LNHDA, CDR2 SQIVND (reference sequence). Trimming took 6 bases from V and 7 from J; bases not matched to a gene: 4. In DNA form, the CDR3 reads TGTGCCAGTAGAGGGGGCCCACATACGCAGTATTTT. It specifies CASRGGPHTQYF.

V gene TRBV3-1 (or the pseudogene TRBV3-2) combines with J gene TRBJ1-1; 8 bases fit TRBD1. Germline CDR1 is LGHDT and CDR2 is YNNKEL (reference sequence). The CDR3 runs to 12 residues. The trim removed 8 bases at V and 10 bases at J, leaving 9 bases unmatched. The CDR3 DNA is TGTGCCAGCGGATCGACAGGGGCGTCAGCTTTCTTT. Translating gives CASGSTGASAFF.

The chain employs TRBV19 and TRBJ1-1; 10 bases fit TRBD1. J was trimmed by 1 base and V by 4 bases; bases with no gene match: 3. The CDR3 contains 15 residues. Germline CDR1 reads LNHDA; CDR2 reads SQIVND (reference sequence). CDR3 DNA sequence: TGTGCCAGTAGTACGAGGGACAGGGGGAACACTGAAGCTTTCTTT. This encodes CASSTRDRGNTEAFF. The full variable domain, its missing parts supplied by reference TRBV19 and TRBJ1-1, is DGGITQSPKYLFRKEGQNVTLSCEQNLNHDAMYWYRQDPGQGLRLIYYSQIVNDFQKGDIAEGYSVSREKKESFPLTVTSAQKNPTAFYLCASSTRDRGNTEAFFGQGTRLTVV.

J is TRBJ1-1 and V is TRBV19; a weak D match, TRBD1 (6 bases). Trimming stripped 8 bases from V and 1 base from J, with 8 bases between. Germline values: CDR1 LNHDA, CDR2 SQIVND (reference sequence). The CDR3 is 12 amino acids. Written as DNA, the CDR3 is TGTGCCAGTGGACAGCGGAACACTGAAGCTTTCTTT. This gives the protein CASGQRNTEAFF.

The chain employs TRBV4-2 and TRBJ2-7, with D possibly being TRBD2 (5 bases). V gave up 0 bases and J gave up 3 bases, with 12 bases separating them. This CDR3 comprises 15 residues. CDR1 and CDR2 (germline): LGHNA, YNFKEQ. The CDR3 DNA reads TGTGCCAGCAGCCAAGAGGTGACTACTGACTACGAGCAGTACTTC. It codes for CASSQEVTTDYEQYF.

The chain is built from TRBV6-6 and TRBJ1-6; TRBD1 matches at 7 bases. J was trimmed by 8 bases and V by 4 bases; bases with no gene match: 8. This CDR3 contains 15 residues. Per germline, CDR1 MNHNY and CDR2 SVGAGI (reference sequence). For the CDR3, the DNA is TGTGCCAGCAGTTTAGACAGGGCCGTGGATTCACCCCTCCACTTT. Residues: CASSLDRAVDSPLHF.

The rearrangement joins TRBV19 to TRBJ1-5, with D possibly matching TRBD1 (6 bases). The CDR3 contains 18 residues. Germline lookup yields CDR1 LNHDA and CDR2 SQIVND (reference sequence). V shed 5 bases and J shed 0 bases, with 20 bases lying between them. The CDR3 coding sequence is TGTGCCAGTAGTGCGACAGGTTCCCTCTCCGATAGCAATCAGCCCCAGCATTTT. This codes for CASSATGSLSDSNQPQHF.

This sequence joins TRBV4-2 and TRBJ2-7; TRBD1 is a possible D gene (6 bases). The germline V and J ends were trimmed by 1 base and 5 bases, with 12 bases remaining between them. The CDR3 covers 14 residues. From germline, CDR1 is LGHNA and CDR2 YNFKEQ. The CDR3 bases are TGTGCCAGCAGCCAAGGTCGACAGGTCCACGAGCAGTACTTC. Translated, it gives CASSQGRQVHEQYF.

This clone has only a few counts. The rearrangement joins TRBV5-4 to TRBJ2-7; the match to TRBD1 covers 9 bases. The junction had 9 bases not matched to a gene; V was cut back by 3 bases and J by 5 bases. This CDR3 comprises 15 residues. The V gene's germline CDR1 is SGHNT and CDR2 YYREEE (reference sequence). This CDR3 is CASSSPADRGHEQYF. The CDR3 DNA follows: TGTGCCAGCAGCTCGCCGGCGGACAGGGGACACGAGCAGTACTTC.

This chain joins TRBV10-1 and TRBJ2-7; tentatively, D is TRBD1 (5 bases). V lost 10 bases and J 2 bases, leaving 15 bases between the germline ends. The V gene's germline CDR1 is WNHNN and CDR2 SYGVQD (reference sequence). The CDR3 contains 13 residues. CDR3: CATLGREPYEQYF. CDR3 bases: TGCGCCACCTTGGGCAGGGAACCCTACGAGCAGTACTTC.

Only a few counts were recorded for this clone. The chain couples TRBV7-2 to TRBJ1-4; 8 bases are shared with TRBD1. The CDR3 has 14 amino acids. Trimming removed 1 base from V and 8 bases from J; junction bases left unmatched: 3. The germline CDR1 and CDR2 sequences are SGHTA and FQGNSA. The CDR3 reads CASSLGTGYEKLFF. The CDR3 DNA is TGTGCCAGCAGCTTAGGGACAGGGTACGAAAAACTGTTTTTT.

This chain links TRBV28 with TRBJ1-1; D perhaps matches TRBD1 (5 bases). The CDR3 contains 17 residues. V lost 1 base to trimming and J lost 1 base, with 16 bases between them. Per germline, CDR1 MDHEN and CDR2 SYDVKM. CDR3 bases: TGTGCCAGCAGTTTATATCCCCCAGGTGACAGGAACACTGAAGCTTTCTTT. Its translation: CASSLYPPGDRNTEAFF.

Here the CDR3 reads CASNLGLNQPQHF. In DNA form, the CDR3 reads TGTGCCAGCAACCTGGGGCTCAATCAGCCCCAGCATTTT. V usage is TRBV6-5 and J usage is TRBJ1-5; D is possibly TRBD1 (5 bases). Trimming shortened V by 7 bases and J by 3 bases, and 10 bases separated the two germline ends. The CDR3 loop spans 13 amino acids. Germline CDR1 reads MNHEY; CDR2 reads SVGAGI.

The rearrangement links TRBV7-3 to TRBJ2-1, with D possibly being TRBD2 (7 bases). This CDR3 region has 13 residues. Per germline, CDR1 SGHTA and CDR2 FQGTGA. Trimming shortened V by 1 base and J by 15 bases, and 16 bases separated the two germline ends. This CDR3 reads CASSLNEQGRAFF. CDR3 in DNA: TGTGCCAGCAGCTTAAATGAGCAGGGGAGGGCGTTCTTC.

The chain couples TRBV19 to TRBJ2-1; 16 nucleotides match TRBD2. V lost 7 bases, J lost 14 bases, and 8 bases stayed unmatched. This CDR3 spans 14 amino acids. Germline CDR1 is LNHDA and CDR2 is SQIVND (reference sequence). CDR3 protein: CASKGTSGGARKFF. In DNA, the CDR3 is TGTGCCAGTAAAGGGACTAGCGGGGGGGCAAGGAAGTTCTTC.

This clone occurred a few times. V is TRBV4-2 and J is TRBJ2-1, with 11 positions matching TRBD2. The ends lost 0 bases at V and 2 bases at J; junction bases unmatched: 0. Germline CDR1 LGHNA, CDR2 YNFKEQ. CDR3 length equals 16 residues. CDR3 nucleotides: TGTGCCAGCAGCCAAGATAGCGGGGGGGCCTACAATGAGCAGTTCTTC. Its translation: CASSQDSGGAYNEQFF.

CDR3 nucleotide sequence: TGTGCCAGCAGACCCGGACAGGGTACATTTTATGGCTACACCTTC. It codes for CASRPGQGTFYGYTF. J is TRBJ1-2 and V is TRBV11-2; 8 nucleotides align to TRBD1. In germline, CDR1 is SGHAT, CDR2 FQNNGV. V shed 6 bases and J 5 bases; nucleotides not matched to a gene: 11. CDR3 size: 15 residues.